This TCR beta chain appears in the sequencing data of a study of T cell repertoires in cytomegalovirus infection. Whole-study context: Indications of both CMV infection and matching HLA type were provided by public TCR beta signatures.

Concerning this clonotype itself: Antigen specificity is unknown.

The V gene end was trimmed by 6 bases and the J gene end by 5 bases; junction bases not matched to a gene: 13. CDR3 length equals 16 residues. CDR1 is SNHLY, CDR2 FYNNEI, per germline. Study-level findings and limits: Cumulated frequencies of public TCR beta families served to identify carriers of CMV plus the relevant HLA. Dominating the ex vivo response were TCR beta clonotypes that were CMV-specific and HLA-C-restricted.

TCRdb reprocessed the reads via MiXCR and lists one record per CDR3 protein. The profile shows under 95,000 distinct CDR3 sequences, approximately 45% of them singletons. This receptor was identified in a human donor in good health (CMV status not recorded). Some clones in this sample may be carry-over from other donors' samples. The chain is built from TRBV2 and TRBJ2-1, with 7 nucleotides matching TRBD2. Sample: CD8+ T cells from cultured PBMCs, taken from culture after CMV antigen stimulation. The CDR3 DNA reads TGTGCCAGCAGCCTACGATCTAGCGGCCGGAACAATGAGCAGTTCTTC. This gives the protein CASSLRSSGRNNEQFF.